The next 31 T cell receptor beta chains were all read from a single sample in a study of T-cell reconstitution after alpha-beta-depleted transplantation in children. Using unique molecular identifiers, the investigators prepared the TCRbeta library. TCRdb ran MiXCR on the PCR reads and lists one entry per CDR3 protein. Among about 610,000 distinct CDR3 sequences, about a quarter were seen once, and the ten largest hold under 45%. The specimen was PBMCs, collected before TCRalphabeta/CD19-depleted stem cell transplant. These receptors all come from a boy under two years old with Wiskott-Aldrich syndrome, due to receive a stem cell transplant.

V gene TRBV6-5 combines with J gene TRBJ2-7; 7 bases are shared with TRBD2. Trimming took 2 bases from V and 6 from J; bases not matched to a gene: 19. The V gene's germline CDR1 is MNHEY and CDR2 SVGAGI. CDR3 size: 18 residues. This chain's CDR3 is CASSYLAPTGRAIGEQYF. The CDR3 DNA follows: TGTGCCAGCAGTTACCTAGCGCCTACGGGGAGGGCAATCGGCGAGCAGTACTTC.

This clonotype was seen a handful of times. CDR3 region: CRPSSTYNEQFF. The CDR3 DNA is TGCAGACCTAGCTCAACCTACAATGAGCAGTTCTTC. The chain employs TRBV20-1 and TRBJ2-1; D is perhaps TRBD2 (5 bases). Germline V gene sequence: CDR1 DFQATT, CDR2 SNEGSKA (reference sequence). This CDR3 spans 12 amino acids.

This clonotype was seen more than once but under ten times. The chain employs TRBV5-6 and TRBJ1-3, with 10 positions matching TRBD1. The CDR3 runs 14 residues. Trimming removed 4 bases from V and 4 bases from J; junction bases left unmatched: 2. CDR1 is SGHDT and CDR2 is YYEEEE in the germline V gene. The CDR3 nucleotides are TGTGCCAGCAGCGCGGGACAGGGGGGAAACACCATATATTTT. Translation gives CASSAGQGGNTIYF.

The chain links TRBV14 to TRBJ1-2; TRBD1 is a possible D gene (5 bases). V lost 6 bases, J lost 3 bases, and 11 bases lay in between. Germline CDR1 and CDR2: SGHDN and FVKESK. There are 13 residues in the CDR3. This chain's CDR3 is CASSQQADYGYTF. CDR3 coding DNA: TGTGCCAGCAGTCAACAGGCGGACTATGGCTACACCTTC.

The chain uses TRBV20-1 and TRBJ1-6, with 8 nucleotides matching TRBD1. CDR1 DFQATT and CDR2 SNEGSKA come from the germline V gene (reference sequence). The CDR3 is 14 residues long. V lost 6 bases to trimming and J lost 9 bases; unmatched junction nucleotides: 10. CDR3 sequence (DNA): TGCAGTGCCAGACCCAGGACAGGGATTTCACCCCTCCACTTT. Translating it yields CSARPRTGISPLHF.

The table lists this clonotype with a few counts. V usage is TRBV6-6 and J usage is TRBJ1-2; D gene ambiguous. V shed 7 bases and J shed 4 bases, with 13 bases lying between them. CDR3 length: 13 amino acids. Germline-derived CDR1 and CDR2 are MNHNY and SVGAGI (reference sequence). The CDR3 DNA sequence: TGTGCCAGCACGGCAGGTGTTCCCTATGGCTACACCTTC. Residues: CASTAGVPYGYTF.

The chain is built from TRBV9 and TRBJ2-2, with TRBD2 matching over 9 bases. Per germline, CDR1 SGDLS and CDR2 YYNGEE. The CDR3 loop spans 16 amino acids. The V segment lost 1 base and the J segment 2 bases; nucleotides outside the gene matches: 3. Here the CDR3 DNA reads TGTGCCAGCAGCGTATCAGCGGGAGGCAACACCGGGGAGCTGTTTTTT. It encodes CASSVSAGGNTGELFF.

J is TRBJ2-3 and V is TRBV5-1; 10 bases are a match to TRBD1. The germline gives CDR1 SGHRS, CDR2 YFSETQ. The CDR3 totals 16 residues. V was pared by 4 bases and J by 1 base, with 6 bases of the junction left unmatched. The CDR3 loop is CASSPGQGYGTDTQYF. The CDR3 DNA follows: TGCGCCAGCAGCCCGGGACAGGGGTATGGCACAGATACGCAGTATTTT.

This chain uses TRBV5-1 with TRBJ2-3; 8 bases are shared with TRBD2. The CDR3 runs to 15 residues. J was trimmed by 1 base and V by 6 bases; bases with no gene match: 7. Germline values: CDR1 SGHRS, CDR2 YFSETQ. The CDR3 here is CASNRAGARTDTQYF. CDR3 bases: TGCGCCAGCAACCGAGCGGGAGCGCGCACAGATACGCAGTATTTT.

The V and J genes are TRBV12-3 or TRBV12-4 and TRBJ2-1, with 7 bases identical to TRBD2. This CDR3 region has 15 residues. The V segment lost 1 base and the J segment 4 bases; nucleotides outside the gene matches: 4. In DNA, the CDR3 is TGTGCCAGCAGTTTAGGGGGACTACGATACAATGAGCAGTTCTTC. Translated, it gives CASSLGGLRYNEQFF.

Ten or more counts support this clonotype. The rearrangement joins TRBV9 to TRBJ2-1; 10 bases align to TRBD2. CDR1 and CDR2 from the germline V gene are SGDLS and YYNGEE. V lost 0 bases and J lost 7; bases outside the gene matches: 4. This CDR3 contains 15 residues. The CDR3 region is CASSVVASGRNEQFF. Written as DNA, the CDR3 is TGTGCCAGCAGCGTAGTGGCTAGCGGGAGAAATGAGCAGTTCTTC.

This clonotype occurred a few times. The rearrangement joins TRBV7-9 to TRBJ2-1; 9 nucleotides match TRBD2. From germline, CDR1 is SEHNR and CDR2 FQNEAQ (reference sequence). Germline trimming cut 4 bases from V and 1 base from J; bases unmatched to any gene: 8. CDR3 length equals 17 residues. CDR3 region: CASSSGLALSSYNEQFF. CDR3 bases: TGTGCCAGCAGCTCCGGACTAGCGCTTTCTTCCTACAATGAGCAGTTCTTC.

This clonotype was detected once. The V call is TRBV20-1, the J call TRBJ1-4; no clear D gene. The germline gives CDR1 DFQATT, CDR2 SNEGSKA (reference sequence). The CDR3 spans 11 residues. With 0 bases removed from V and 7 bases from J, the gap between germline ends came to 3 bases. The CDR3: CSARDTEKLFF. DNA for the CDR3: TGCAGTGCTAGAGATACTGAAAAACTGTTTTTT.

This clonotype was recorded a few times. The chain is built from TRBV9 and TRBJ2-2; D unclear. Germline loops: CDR1 SGDLS, CDR2 YYNGEE. V was shortened by 0 bases and J by 6 bases, with 9 bases between the two germline ends. The CDR3 covers 14 residues. The CDR3: CASSVGADPGELFF. The CDR3, as DNA: TGTGCCAGCAGCGTAGGTGCGGATCCCGGGGAGCTGTTTTTT.

This clonotype was seen a handful of times. The chain links TRBV5-1 to TRBJ2-6; a possible D gene is TRBD1 (6 bases). The CDR3 has 18 residues. The germline CDR1 and CDR2 sequences are SGHRS and YFSETQ. V shed 4 bases and J shed 0 bases, with 17 bases lying between them. The CDR3 coding sequence is TGCGCCAGCAGCCTCCGGGACATACCAAGCTCTGGGGCCAACGTCCTGACTTTC. Translation gives CASSLRDIPSSGANVLTF. Using reference TRBV5-1 and TRBJ2-6 for the parts outside the CDR3, the full variable domain is KAGVTQTPRYLIKTRGQQVTLSCSPISGHRSVSWYQQTPGQGLQFLFEYFSETQRNKGNFPGRFSGRQFSNSRSEMNVSTLELGDSALYLCASSLRDIPSSGANVLTFGAGSRLTVL.

The CDR3 protein is CSARDRGSGRDSYNEQFF. The CDR3 nucleotides are TGCAGTGCTAGAGATCGGGGTAGCGGGAGGGACTCCTACAATGAGCAGTTCTTC. This sequence joins TRBV20-1 and TRBJ2-1; 11 bases agree with TRBD2. Trimming removed 0 bases from V and 0 bases from J; junction bases left unmatched: 7. Germline V lookup: CDR1 DFQATT, CDR2 SNEGSKA (reference sequence). The CDR3 extends over 18 amino acids.

This clonotype was seen at least ten times. The chain employs TRBV6-1 and TRBJ2-5, with D possibly TRBD1 on 5 matching bases. CDR3 size: 14 residues. The germline V gene encodes CDR1 MNHNS and CDR2 SASEGT. The germline V and J ends were trimmed by 6 bases and 2 bases, with 13 bases remaining between them. The chain's CDR3 is CASSPVGLQETQYF. CDR3 sequence (DNA): TGTGCCAGCAGCCCCGTGGGGCTACAAGAGACCCAGTACTTC.

The chain joins TRBV19 to TRBJ2-1; 7 nucleotides line up with TRBD2. With V trimmed by 5 bases and J by 0 bases, 4 bases remained unmatched. This CDR3 has 15 amino acids. Germline CDR1 LNHDA, CDR2 SQIVND (reference sequence). DNA for the CDR3: TGTGCCAGTAGTGAGCGGGACCTCTCCTACAATGAGCAGTTCTTC. It encodes CASSERDLSYNEQFF.

This clonotype has more than one count but fewer than ten. The chain employs TRBV7-6 and TRBJ2-7; D uncertain. Trimming took off 1 base at V and 2 bases at J, with 12 bases between the two ends. The CDR3 covers 15 residues. In germline, CDR1 is SGHVS, CDR2 FNYEAQ. The CDR3 loop reads CASSLGGGPPYEQYF. The CDR3 DNA reads TGTGCCAGCAGCTTAGGAGGCGGACCGCCCTACGAGCAGTACTTC. The full variable domain, rest sourced from reference TRBV7-6 and TRBJ2-7, is GAGVSQSPRYKVTKRGQDVALRCDPISGHVSLYWYRQALGQGPEFLTYFNYEAQQDKSGLPNDRFSAERPEGSISTLTIQRTEQRDSAMYRCASSLGGGPPYEQYFGPGTRLTVT.

The chain combines TRBV5-1 with TRBJ2-1; D gene unclear. The V end lost 5 bases, the J end lost 1 base, and 16 bases lay between the germline ends. This CDR3 contains 16 residues. Germline loops: CDR1 SGHRS, CDR2 YFSETQ. The DNA for the CDR3 is TGCGCCAGCAGGCCAGCTTACTTAGGGTCCTACAATGAGCAGTTCTTC. This encodes CASRPAYLGSYNEQFF.

This clonotype has more than one count but fewer than ten. The V gene is TRBV20-1, the J gene TRBJ2-7; D not resolved. V was cut by 1 base and J by 1 base, with 8 bases left in between. Germline assignment: CDR1 DFQATT and CDR2 SNEGSKA (reference sequence). The CDR3 extends over 13 amino acids. The CDR3 loop is CSARVERSYEQYF. CDR3 nucleotide sequence: TGCAGTGCTAGAGTGGAAAGGTCCTACGAGCAGTACTTC.

The table lists this clonotype with many counts. The rearrangement links TRBV5-1 to TRBJ2-5; TRBD2 matches 12 bases. The CDR3 covers 15 residues. CDR1 SGHRS and CDR2 YFSETQ come from the germline V gene. V shed 4 bases, J shed 2 bases, and the junction held 3 bases outside the gene matches. The CDR3 loop reads CASSPGLAGQETQYF. The CDR3 nucleotides read TGCGCCAGCAGCCCGGGACTAGCGGGTCAAGAGACCCAGTACTTC.

The V gene is TRBV10-3, the J gene TRBJ2-2; TRBD2 is a possible D gene (6 bases). Germline CDR1 reads ENHRY; CDR2 reads SYGVKD. The CDR3 has 16 residues. V dropped 3 bases and J dropped 4 bases, with 15 bases sitting between them. As DNA, the CDR3 is TGTGCCATCAGTGATGGAGGGAAAGGGTCCACCGGGGAGCTGTTTTTT. Its protein is CAISDGGKGSTGELFF.

In its sample, this clonotype was seen many times. The CDR3 DNA is TGTGCCAGCAGCCCCCGCGGGAAAGCTTTCTTT. Translation gives CASSPRGKAFF. V and J are TRBV12-3 or TRBV12-4 and TRBJ1-1; D not resolved. This CDR3 spans 11 amino acids. Trimming removed 6 bases at V and 9 bases at J, with 11 bases between.

The chain combines TRBV28 with TRBJ2-3; 10 bases are a match to TRBD2. From germline, CDR1 is MDHEN and CDR2 SYDVKM. There are 16 residues in the CDR3. V lost 7 bases and J lost 2; bases outside the gene matches: 9. The CDR3, as DNA: TGTGCCAGCAAGACCCCACTAGCGGGGCCCACAGATACGCAGTATTTT. Translating it yields CASKTPLAGPTDTQYF.

The chain couples TRBV5-1 to TRBJ1-2; 7 bases map to TRBD1. Germline lookup yields CDR1 SGHRS and CDR2 YFSETQ. CDR3 length: 13 residues. Losses at the gene ends were 4 bases for V and 6 bases for J; bases not matched to a gene: 6. The CDR3, as DNA: TGCGCCAGCAGCGCACAAACAGGGGATGGCTACACCTTC. This gives the protein CASSAQTGDGYTF.

This chain connects TRBV28 to TRBJ2-7; 8 bases agree with TRBD1. CDR3 size: 15 residues. J gave up 9 bases and V 4 bases, and 14 bases lay outside the gene matches. The germline CDR1 and CDR2 sequences are MDHEN and SYDVKM. As DNA, the CDR3 is TGTGCCAGCAGTTCCATAAGACAGGGGATGTTTGCGCAGTACTTC. It encodes CASSSIRQGMFAQYF.

This CDR3 is CASSSVLRASTDTQYF. In DNA form, the CDR3 reads TGTGCCAGCAGCTCAGTCCTTAGGGCGAGCACAGATACGCAGTATTTT. The chain couples TRBV7-9 to TRBJ2-3; no reliable D call. The CDR3 contains 16 residues. CDR1 and CDR2 (germline): SEHNR, FQNEAQ (reference sequence). V gave up 4 bases and J gave up 0 bases, with 14 bases separating them. Together with reference TRBV7-9 and TRBJ2-3, the CDR3 gives the full variable domain: DTGVSQNPRHKITKRGQNVTFRCDPISEHNRLYWYRQTLGQGPEFLTYFQNEAQLEKSRLLSDRFSAERPKGSFSTLEIQRTEQGDSAMYLCASSSVLRASTDTQYFGPGTRLTVL.

The sample holds a few counts of this clonotype. V is TRBV3-1 and J is TRBJ2-3, with 11 bases that match TRBD2. After removal of 0 bases from V and 2 bases from J, the junction contained 4 bases not matched to a gene. This CDR3 contains 17 residues. Germline assignment: CDR1 LGHDT and CDR2 YNNKEL (reference sequence). The CDR3 region is CASSQDNSGRVTDTQYF. CDR3 nucleotide sequence: TGTGCCAGCAGCCAAGATAATAGCGGGAGGGTCACAGATACGCAGTATTTT.

This chain joins TRBV12-3 or TRBV12-4 and TRBJ1-2, with D unclear. The CDR3 has 13 amino acids. V lost 6 bases to trimming and J lost 4 bases, with 12 bases between them. CDR3 nucleotides: TGTGCCAGCAGCCCGGACGGCGCCTATGGCTACACCTTC. It is translated as CASSPDGAYGYTF.

In its sample, this clonotype was seen a few times. The rearrangement links TRBV5-1 to TRBJ2-7; D remains ambiguous. The CDR3 is 13 amino acids. V shed 4 bases and J shed 2 bases, with 10 bases lying between them. Germline V lookup: CDR1 SGHRS, CDR2 YFSETQ. The CDR3, as DNA: TGCGCCAGCAGCCCCCGACCCGCCTACGAGCAGTACTTC. Translated, it gives CASSPRPAYEQYF.